This note documents a single T cell receptor (beta chain) sequence. The germline V gene has CDR1 MGHRA and CDR2 YSYEKL. This CDR3 has 13 amino acids. V shed 1 base, J shed 6 bases, and the junction held 3 bases outside the gene matches. Original analysis: Reference gene primer amplification gave nucleated cell count estimates. Method: immunoSEQ multiplex PCR; TCRdb's copy keeps in-frame clones and lacks some. V and J calls and clone size are copied from that table; D and trimming were computed from the DNA. The table lists a few hundred thousand clones, 70% to 90% of them singletons, with roughly 3.7% in the top ten. The data were taken from a study of blood T cell repertoires in COVID-19. Study context: The samples span acute and convalescent COVID-19 from the United States, Italy and Spain. Nucleic acid was either cDNA or gDNA, and it came from T cells, B-cell-depleted T cells, or PBMCs.

The TCR originated in a middle-aged woman with acute or convalescent COVID-19. The chain couples TRBV4-1 to TRBJ2-7; 7 bases map to TRBD1. Sequenced input: peripheral blood. The CDR3 DNA follows: TGCGCCAGCAGCCAAGGACAGGGAAGCGAGCAGTACGTC. Its translation: CASSQGQGSEQYV.